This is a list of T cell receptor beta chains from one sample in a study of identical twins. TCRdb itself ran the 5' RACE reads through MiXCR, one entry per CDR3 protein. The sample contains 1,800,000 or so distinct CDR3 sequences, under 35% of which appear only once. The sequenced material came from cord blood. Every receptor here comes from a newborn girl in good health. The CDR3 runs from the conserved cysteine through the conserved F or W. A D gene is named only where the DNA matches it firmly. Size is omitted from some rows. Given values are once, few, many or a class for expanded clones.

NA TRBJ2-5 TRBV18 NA TGTGCCAGCTCACCAGGGAAAAGAGCCCAAGAGACCCAGTACTTC CASSPGKRAQETQYF
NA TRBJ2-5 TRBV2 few TGTGCCAGCAGTGAAGCCACTAGCTTCCGCGAGGCCCAGTACTTC CASSEATSFREAQYF
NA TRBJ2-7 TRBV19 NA TGTACCAGTAGAGGCAGCACCTACGAGCAGTACTTC CTSRGSTYEQYF
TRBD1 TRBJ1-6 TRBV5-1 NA TGCGCCAGCAGCACTGGACAGGGGAATTCACCCCTCCACTTT CASSTGQGNSPLHF
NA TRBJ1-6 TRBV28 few TGTGCCAGCAGTCTTACAGACTCCTATAATTCACCCCTCCACTTT CASSLTDSYNSPLHF
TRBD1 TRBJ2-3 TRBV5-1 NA TGCGCCAGCAGCTTGGAGCCCGGGACAGCCAGAGATACGCAGTATTTT CASSLEPGTARDTQYF
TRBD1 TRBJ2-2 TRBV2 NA TGTGCCAGCAGGATGACAGGGGTCAACACCGGGGAGCTGTTTTTT CASRMTGVNTGELFF
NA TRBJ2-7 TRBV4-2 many TGTGCCAGCAGCCAAGCTTACGCGGTCTACGAGCAGTACTTC CASSQAYAVYEQYF
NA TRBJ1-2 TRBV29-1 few TGCAGCGTAGAACCGGGGGGAAGCATACGCTATGGCTACACCTTC CSVEPGGSIRYGYTF
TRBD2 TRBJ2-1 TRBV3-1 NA TGTGCCAGCAGCCAAGATCTACGAGGGGCCGGGAGGAGGAATGAGCAGTTCTTC CASSQDLRGAGRRNEQFF
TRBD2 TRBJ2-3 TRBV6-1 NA TGTGCCAGCGGGCCACTAGCGGCTAGCACAGATACGCAGTATTTT CASGPLAASTDTQYF
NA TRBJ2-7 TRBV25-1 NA TGTGCCAGCACTGATTCGAACTTGGGGAACGAGCAGTACTTC CASTDSNLGNEQYF
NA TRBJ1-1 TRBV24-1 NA TGTGCCACCAGTAAAAGGGGGTCTATGAACACTGAAGCTTTCTTT CATSKRGSMNTEAFF
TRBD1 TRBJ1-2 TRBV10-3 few TGTGCCATCAGTGGAATTGGACAGGGGTTGTATGGCTACACCTTC CAISGIGQGLYGYTF
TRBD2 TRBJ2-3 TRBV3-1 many TGCGCCAGCAGCCAACGAGCGGGGACAGATACGCAGTATTTT CASSQRAGTDTQYF
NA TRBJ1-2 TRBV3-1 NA TGTGCCAGCAGCCAAGGGTACTTGGGATGGATCTATGGCTACACCTTC CASSQGYLGWIYGYTF
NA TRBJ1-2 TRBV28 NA TGTGCCAGCAGCCCGGGGGGGATTTATGGTGGCTACACCTTC CASSPGGIYGGYTF